One T cell receptor beta chain is described in this entry. The sample belongs to a study of blood T cell repertoires in COVID-19. On the study more broadly: COVID-19 samples, acute and convalescent, were from the United States, Italy and Spain. From T cells, B-cell-depleted T cells, or PBMCs came the material, which was cDNA or gDNA.

The table came from immunoSEQ multiplex PCR; TCRdb's copy has only in-frame clones and leaves some out. The repertoire has 65,000 to 85,000 clones, over 75% of them found once; the top ten carry roughly 11%. V was clipped by 2 bases and J by 1 base, with 9 bases between them. The CDR3 spans 16 residues. Germline V gene lookup returns CDR1 MDHEN and CDR2 SYDVKM. The chain has TRBV28 and TRBJ1-6; no definite D call. The sample consisted of peripheral blood. This TCR was recovered from a woman in her late teens or twenties with acute or convalescent COVID-19. This CDR3 reads CASSLVGVSYNSPLHF. CDR3 nucleotide sequence: TGTGCCAGCAGTTTAGTGGGAGTATCCTATAATTCACCCCTCCACTTT.